These 8 T cell receptor beta chains came from one sample sequenced in a study of blood T cell repertoires in COVID-19. Generated by immunoSEQ multiplex PCR, the TCRdb table keeps only in-frame clones and is missing some. The sample consists of roughly 38,000 clones, approximately 80% of them appearing once. The sequenced sample was peripheral blood. Every receptor here comes from a human donor in a cohort sampled during active COVID-19.

The chain carries TRBV4-2 and TRBJ1-5, with D perhaps TRBD1 (5 bases). CDR3 length equals 14 residues. With 4 bases removed from V and 5 bases from J, the gap between germline ends came to 12 bases. Germline CDR1 is LGHNA and CDR2 is YNFKEQ. The CDR3 nucleotides are TGTGCCAGCAGCCCGAGCGGGGGGGATCAGCCCCAGCATTTT. As protein: CASSPSGGDQPQHF.

The rearrangement joins TRBV18 to TRBJ2-5; the match to TRBD1 covers 9 bases. The CDR3 has 15 residues. Germline loops: CDR1 KGHSH, CDR2 LQKENI. V shed 4 bases, J shed 5 bases, and the junction held 8 bases outside the gene matches. Here the CDR3 DNA reads TGTGCCAGCTCACTGCTACAGGGGGCTTATGAGACCCAGTACTTC. Encoded protein: CASSLLQGAYETQYF.

A single count supports this clone. This chain connects TRBV6-2 or TRBV6-3 to TRBJ2-5; D is possibly TRBD2 (6 bases). The CDR3 has 13 amino acids. With 4 bases removed from V and 4 bases from J, the gap between germline ends came to 10 bases. Germline V CDR1 and CDR2: MNHEY, SVGEGT. The CDR3: CASSLLARETQYF. The DNA for the CDR3 is TGTGCCAGCAGTTTACTAGCAAGAGAGACCCAGTACTTC.

This clone was seen once. The V gene is TRBV14, the J gene TRBJ1-3; maybe TRBD1 (6 bases). Germline assignment: CDR1 SGHDN and CDR2 FVKESK. V was shortened by 4 bases and J by 9 bases, with 10 bases between the two germline ends. The CDR3 runs to 12 residues. The CDR3 DNA is TGTGCCAGCAGCCCAAACAGGGCCACCATATATTTT. Its translation is CASSPNRATIYF.

The genes are TRBV12-5 and TRBJ1-2; D remains ambiguous. The CDR3 has 13 residues. V shed 2 bases and J shed 6 bases, with 10 bases lying between them. Germline V lookup: CDR1 LGHNT, CDR2 FRNRAP. The CDR3 coding sequence is TGTGCTAGTGGTTTGAACGAGAAAAATGGCTACACCTTC. Its translation: CASGLNEKNGYTF.

This clone was observed once. V is TRBV7-9 and J is TRBJ2-1; D call uncertain. CDR3 length equals 13 residues. Germline loops: CDR1 SEHNR, CDR2 FQNEAQ (reference sequence). V lost 1 base, J lost 9 bases, and 10 bases lay in between. CDR3 DNA sequence: TGTGCCAGCAGCTTAGTCCATCTCGGTGAGCAGTTCTTC. Residues: CASSLVHLGEQFF.

The CDR3 loop is CASTYRAEHYGYTF. DNA for the CDR3: TGTGCCAGTACTTACAGGGCGGAGCACTATGGCTACACCTTC. The V gene is TRBV19, the J gene TRBJ1-2; D may be TRBD1 (6 bases). The germline CDR1 and CDR2 sequences are LNHDA and SQIVND (reference sequence). This CDR3 is built from 14 residues. V lost 7 bases and J 3 bases, leaving 15 bases between the germline ends. Using reference TRBV19 and TRBJ1-2 for the parts outside the CDR3, the full variable domain is DGGITQSPKYLFRKEGQNVTLSCEQNLNHDAMYWYRQDPGQGLRLIYYSQIVNDFQKGDIAEGYSVSREKKESFPLTVTSAQKNPTAFYLCASTYRAEHYGYTFGSGTRLTVV.

The V call is TRBV7-2, the J call TRBJ2-1; 12 positions match TRBD2. J lost 3 bases, V lost 0 bases, and 3 bases had no gene match. The CDR3 contains 17 residues. Germline V CDR1 and CDR2: SGHTA, FQGNSA. CDR3 protein: CASSLAGTSGLYNEQFF. The CDR3 region has the DNA TGTGCCAGCAGCTTAGCCGGGACTAGCGGGCTCTACAATGAGCAGTTCTTC.